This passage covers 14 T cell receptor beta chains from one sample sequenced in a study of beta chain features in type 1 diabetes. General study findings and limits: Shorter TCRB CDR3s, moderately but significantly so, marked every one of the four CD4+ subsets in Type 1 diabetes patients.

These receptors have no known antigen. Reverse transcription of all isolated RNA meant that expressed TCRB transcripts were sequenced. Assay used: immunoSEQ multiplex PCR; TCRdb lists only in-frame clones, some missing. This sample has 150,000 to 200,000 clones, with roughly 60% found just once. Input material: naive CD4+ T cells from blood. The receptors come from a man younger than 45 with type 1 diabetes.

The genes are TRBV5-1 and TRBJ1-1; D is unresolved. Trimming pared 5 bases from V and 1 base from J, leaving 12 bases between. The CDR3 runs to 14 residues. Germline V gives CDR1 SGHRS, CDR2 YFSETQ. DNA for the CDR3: TGCGCCAGCAGTTCCCGACTGGAGAACACTGAAGCTTTCTTT. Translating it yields CASSSRLENTEAFF.

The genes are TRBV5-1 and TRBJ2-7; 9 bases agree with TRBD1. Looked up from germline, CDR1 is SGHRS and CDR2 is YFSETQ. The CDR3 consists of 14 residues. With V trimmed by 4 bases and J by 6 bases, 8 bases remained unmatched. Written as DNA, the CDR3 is TGCGCCAGCAGCAGATGGACAGGGGACCGCGAGCAGTACTTC. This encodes CASSRWTGDREQYF.

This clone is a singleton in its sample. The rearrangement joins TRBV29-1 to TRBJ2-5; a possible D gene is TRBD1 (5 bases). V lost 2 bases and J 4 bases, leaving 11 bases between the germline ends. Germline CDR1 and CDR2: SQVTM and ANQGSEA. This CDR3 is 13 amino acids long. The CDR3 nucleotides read TGCAGCGTTGAAAGGGGCGTAGGAGAGACCCAGTACTTC. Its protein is CSVERGVGETQYF.

This CDR3 is CASSQAPLLGFGYTF. Here the CDR3 DNA reads TGTGCCAGCAGCCAGGCCCCGCTGCTAGGCTTTGGCTACACCTTC. The rearrangement uses TRBV14 and TRBJ1-2; D not certain. V lost 3 bases and J lost 7, with 18 bases in between. CDR1 and CDR2 (germline): SGHDN, FVKESK. The CDR3 is 15 residues long.

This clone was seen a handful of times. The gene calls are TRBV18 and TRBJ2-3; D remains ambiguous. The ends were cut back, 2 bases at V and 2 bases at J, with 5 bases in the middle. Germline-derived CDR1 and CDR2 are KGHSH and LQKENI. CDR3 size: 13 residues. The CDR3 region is CASSPGDTDTQYF. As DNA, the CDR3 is TGTGCCAGCTCACCAGGGGACACAGATACGCAGTATTTT.

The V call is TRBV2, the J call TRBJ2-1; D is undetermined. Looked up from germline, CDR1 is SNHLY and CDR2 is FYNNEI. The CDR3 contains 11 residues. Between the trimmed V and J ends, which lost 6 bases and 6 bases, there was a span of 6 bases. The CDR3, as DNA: TGTGCCAGCAGGTTCAGCAATGAGCAGTTCTTC. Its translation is CASRFSNEQFF.

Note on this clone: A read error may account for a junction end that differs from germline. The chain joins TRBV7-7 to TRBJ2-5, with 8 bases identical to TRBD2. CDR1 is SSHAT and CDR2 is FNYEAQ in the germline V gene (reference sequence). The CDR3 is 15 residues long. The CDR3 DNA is TGTGCTAGCAGCTCCACCGTTAGCGGGGTTGAGACCCAGTACTTC. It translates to CASSSTVSGVETQYF.

CDR3 in amino acids: CASTQVQFSGNTIYF. CDR3 nucleotides: TGTGCCAGCACTCAGGTACAATTCTCTGGAAACACCATATATTTT. The rearrangement links TRBV28 to TRBJ1-3, with D uncertain. This CDR3 contains 15 residues. The germline CDR1 and CDR2 sequences are MDHEN and SYDVKM. V shed 7 bases and J shed 0 bases, with 13 bases lying between them.

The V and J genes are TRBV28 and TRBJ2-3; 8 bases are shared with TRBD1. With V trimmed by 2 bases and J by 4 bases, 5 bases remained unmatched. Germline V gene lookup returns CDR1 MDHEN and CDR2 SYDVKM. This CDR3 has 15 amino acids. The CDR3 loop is CASSLSRGLADTQYF. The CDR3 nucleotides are TGTGCCAGCAGTTTAAGCAGGGGGCTCGCAGATACGCAGTATTTT.

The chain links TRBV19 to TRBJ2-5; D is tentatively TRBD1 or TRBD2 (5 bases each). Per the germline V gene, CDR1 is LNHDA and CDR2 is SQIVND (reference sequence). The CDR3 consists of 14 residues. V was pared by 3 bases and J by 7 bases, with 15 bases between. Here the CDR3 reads CASSIYPERGTQYF. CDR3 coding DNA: TGTGCCAGTAGTATTTATCCGGAGAGGGGGACCCAGTACTTC.

The CDR3 loop is CAMGPLTGELFF. The CDR3 bases are TGTGCCATGGGCCCCCTTACCGGGGAGCTGTTTTTT. This chain connects TRBV10-3 to TRBJ2-2; D unclear. V shed 9 bases and J shed 5 bases, with 10 bases lying between them. CDR1 and CDR2 from the germline V gene are ENHRY and SYGVKD. The CDR3 totals 12 residues.

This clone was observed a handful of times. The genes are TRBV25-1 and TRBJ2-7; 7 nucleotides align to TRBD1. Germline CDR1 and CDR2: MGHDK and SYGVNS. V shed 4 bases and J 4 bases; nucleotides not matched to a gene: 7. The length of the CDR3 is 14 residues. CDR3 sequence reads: CASSVWGQTYEQYF. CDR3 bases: TGTGCCAGCAGTGTTTGGGGACAGACTTACGAGCAGTACTTC.

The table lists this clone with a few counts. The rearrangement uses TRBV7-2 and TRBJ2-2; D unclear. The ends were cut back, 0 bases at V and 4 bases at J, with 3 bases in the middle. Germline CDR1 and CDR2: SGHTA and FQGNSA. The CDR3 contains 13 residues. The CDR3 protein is CASSLATTGELFF. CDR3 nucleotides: TGTGCCAGCAGCTTAGCCACCACCGGGGAGCTGTTTTTT.

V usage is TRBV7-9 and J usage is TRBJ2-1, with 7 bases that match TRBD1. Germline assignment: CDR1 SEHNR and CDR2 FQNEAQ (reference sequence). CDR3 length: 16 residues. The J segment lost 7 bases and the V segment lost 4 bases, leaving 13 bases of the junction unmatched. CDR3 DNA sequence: TGTGCCAGCAGCTCCGCCCCTGGACAGGCTCGGAATGAGCAGTTCTTC. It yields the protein CASSSAPGQARNEQFF.